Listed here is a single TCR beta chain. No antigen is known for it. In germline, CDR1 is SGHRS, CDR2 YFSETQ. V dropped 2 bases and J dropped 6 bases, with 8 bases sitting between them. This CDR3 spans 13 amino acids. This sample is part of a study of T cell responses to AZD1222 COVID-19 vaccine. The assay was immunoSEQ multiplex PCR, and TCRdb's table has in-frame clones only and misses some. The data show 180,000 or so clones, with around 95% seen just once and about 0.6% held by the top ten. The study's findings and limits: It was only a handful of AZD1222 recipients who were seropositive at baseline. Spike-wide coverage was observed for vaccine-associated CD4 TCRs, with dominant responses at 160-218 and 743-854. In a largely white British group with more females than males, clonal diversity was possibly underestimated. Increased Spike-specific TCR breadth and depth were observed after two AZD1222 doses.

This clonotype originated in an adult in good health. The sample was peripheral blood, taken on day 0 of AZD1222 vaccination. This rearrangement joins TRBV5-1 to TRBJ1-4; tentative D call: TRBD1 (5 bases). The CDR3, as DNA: TGCGCCAGCAGCTTCAGGGAGGATGAAAAACTGTTTTTT. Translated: CASSFREDEKLFF.